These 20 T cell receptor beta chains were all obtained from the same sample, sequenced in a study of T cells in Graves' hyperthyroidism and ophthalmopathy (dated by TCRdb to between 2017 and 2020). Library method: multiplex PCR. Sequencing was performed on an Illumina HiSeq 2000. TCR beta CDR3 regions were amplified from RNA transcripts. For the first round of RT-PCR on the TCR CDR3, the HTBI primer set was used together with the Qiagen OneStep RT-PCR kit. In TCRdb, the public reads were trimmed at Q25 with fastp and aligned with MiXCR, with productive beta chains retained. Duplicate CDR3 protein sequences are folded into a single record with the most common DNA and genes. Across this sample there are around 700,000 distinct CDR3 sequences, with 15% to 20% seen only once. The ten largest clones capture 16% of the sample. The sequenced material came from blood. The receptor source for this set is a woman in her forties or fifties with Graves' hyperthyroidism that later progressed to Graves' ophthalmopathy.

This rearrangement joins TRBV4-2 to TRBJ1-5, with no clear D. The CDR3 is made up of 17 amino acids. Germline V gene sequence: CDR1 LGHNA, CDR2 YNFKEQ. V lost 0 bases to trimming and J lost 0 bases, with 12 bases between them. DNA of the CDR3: TGTGCCAGCAGCCAAGAATCCGGGTTTTATAGCAATCAGCCCCAGCATTTT. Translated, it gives CASSQESGFYSNQPQHF.

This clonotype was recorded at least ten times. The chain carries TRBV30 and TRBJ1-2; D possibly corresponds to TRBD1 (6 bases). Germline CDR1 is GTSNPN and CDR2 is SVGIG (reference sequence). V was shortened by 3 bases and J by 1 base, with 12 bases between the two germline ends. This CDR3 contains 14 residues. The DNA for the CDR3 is TGTGCCTGGAGCCAAGACAGGTTTAACTATGGCTACACCTTC. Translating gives CAWSQDRFNYGYTF.

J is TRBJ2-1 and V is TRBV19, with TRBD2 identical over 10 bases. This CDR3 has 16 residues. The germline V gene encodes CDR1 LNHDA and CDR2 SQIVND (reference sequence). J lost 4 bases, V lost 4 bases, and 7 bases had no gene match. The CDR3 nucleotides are TGTGCCAGTAGTAACTTGCTAGCGGGGGTATACAATGAGCAGTTCTTC. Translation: CASSNLLAGVYNEQFF.

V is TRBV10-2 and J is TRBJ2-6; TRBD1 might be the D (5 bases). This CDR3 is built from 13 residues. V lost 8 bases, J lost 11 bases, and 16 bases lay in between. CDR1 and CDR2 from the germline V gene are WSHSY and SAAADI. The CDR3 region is CASQEDSSDVLTF. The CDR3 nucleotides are TGCGCCAGCCAAGAAGACAGCTCGGACGTCCTGACTTTC.

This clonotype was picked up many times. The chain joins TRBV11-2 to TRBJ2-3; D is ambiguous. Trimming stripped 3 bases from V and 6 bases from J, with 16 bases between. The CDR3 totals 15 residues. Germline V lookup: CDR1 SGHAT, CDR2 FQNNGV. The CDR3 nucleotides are TGTGCCAGCAGCTTCCCAGGCAGCAAGGAGGATACGCAGTATTTT. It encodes CASSFPGSKEDTQYF. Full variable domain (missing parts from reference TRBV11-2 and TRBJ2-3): EAGVAQSPRYKIIEKRQSVAFWCNPISGHATLYWYQQILGQGPKLLIQFQNNGVVDDSQLPKDRFSAERLKGVDSTLKIQPAKLEDSAVYLCASSFPGSKEDTQYFGPGTRLTVL.

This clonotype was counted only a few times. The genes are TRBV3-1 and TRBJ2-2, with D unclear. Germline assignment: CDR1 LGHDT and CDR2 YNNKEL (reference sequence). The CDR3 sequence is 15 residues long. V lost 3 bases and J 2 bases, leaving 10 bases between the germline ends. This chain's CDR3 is CASSHPFSNTGELFF. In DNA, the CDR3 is TGTGCCAGCAGCCATCCCTTTTCCAACACCGGGGAGCTGTTTTTT.

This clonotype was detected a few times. In DNA, the CDR3 is TGTGCCAGCAGCCTTCGAGGAGGGGTAGGCTATGGCTACACCTTC. Its protein product is CASSLRGGVGYGYTF. The chain has TRBV6-1 and TRBJ1-2, with D possibly being TRBD1 (5 bases). The CDR3 contains 15 residues. Germline assignment: CDR1 MNHNS and CDR2 SASEGT. Trimming cost V 6 bases and J 4 bases, with 18 bases left between them.

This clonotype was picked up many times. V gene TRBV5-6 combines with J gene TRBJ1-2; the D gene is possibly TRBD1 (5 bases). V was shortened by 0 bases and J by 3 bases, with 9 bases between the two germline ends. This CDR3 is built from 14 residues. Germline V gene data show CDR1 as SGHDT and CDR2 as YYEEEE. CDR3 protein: CASSLGWGDYGYTF. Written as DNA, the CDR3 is TGTGCCAGCAGCTTGGGCTGGGGGGACTATGGCTACACCTTC. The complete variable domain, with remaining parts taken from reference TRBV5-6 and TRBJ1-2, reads DAGVTQSPTHLIKTRGQQVTLRCSPKSGHDTVSWYQQALGQGPQFIFQYYEEEERQRGNFPDRFSGHQFPNYSSELNVNALLLGDSALYLCASSLGWGDYGYTFGSGTRLTVV.

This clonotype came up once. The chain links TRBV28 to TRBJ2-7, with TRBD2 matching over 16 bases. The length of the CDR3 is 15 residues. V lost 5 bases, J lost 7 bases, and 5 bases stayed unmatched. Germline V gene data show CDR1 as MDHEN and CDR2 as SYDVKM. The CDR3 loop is CASSVGTSGRGEQYF. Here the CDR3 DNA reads TGTGCCAGCAGTGTAGGGACTAGCGGGAGGGGTGAGCAGTACTTC.

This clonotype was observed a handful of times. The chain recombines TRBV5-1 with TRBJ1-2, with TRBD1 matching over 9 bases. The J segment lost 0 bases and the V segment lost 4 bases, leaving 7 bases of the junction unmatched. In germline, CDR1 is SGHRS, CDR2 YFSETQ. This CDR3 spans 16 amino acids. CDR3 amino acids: CASSITGTGPNYGYTF. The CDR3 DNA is TGCGCCAGCAGCATAACCGGGACAGGGCCTAACTATGGCTACACCTTC.

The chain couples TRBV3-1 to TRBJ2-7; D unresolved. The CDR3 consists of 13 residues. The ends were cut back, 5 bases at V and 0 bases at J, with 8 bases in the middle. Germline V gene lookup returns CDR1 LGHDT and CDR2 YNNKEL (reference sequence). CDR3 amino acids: CASSKRTSYEQYF. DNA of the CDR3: TGTGCCAGCAGCAAGAGAACCTCCTACGAGCAGTACTTC.

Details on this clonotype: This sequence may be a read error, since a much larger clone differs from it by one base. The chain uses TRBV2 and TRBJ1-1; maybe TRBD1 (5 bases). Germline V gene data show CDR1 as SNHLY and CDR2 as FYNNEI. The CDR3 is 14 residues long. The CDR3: CAGSEAGVNTEAFF. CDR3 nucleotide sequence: TGTGCCGGCAGTGAAGCGGGGGTAAACACTGAAGCTTTCTTT.

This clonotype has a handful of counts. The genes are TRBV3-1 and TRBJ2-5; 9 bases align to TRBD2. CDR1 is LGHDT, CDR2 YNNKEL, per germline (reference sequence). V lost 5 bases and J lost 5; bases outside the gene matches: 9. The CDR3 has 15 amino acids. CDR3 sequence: CASSNIAGARETQYF. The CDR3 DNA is TGTGCCAGCAGCAACATAGCGGGGGCCAGGGAGACCCAGTACTTC.

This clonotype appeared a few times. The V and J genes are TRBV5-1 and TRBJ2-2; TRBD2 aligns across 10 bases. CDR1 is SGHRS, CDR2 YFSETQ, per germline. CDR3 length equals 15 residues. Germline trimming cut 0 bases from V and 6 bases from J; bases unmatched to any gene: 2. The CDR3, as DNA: TGCGCCAGCAGCTTGGACCTAGCGGGGGCCGGGGAGCTGTTTTTT. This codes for CASSLDLAGAGELFF.

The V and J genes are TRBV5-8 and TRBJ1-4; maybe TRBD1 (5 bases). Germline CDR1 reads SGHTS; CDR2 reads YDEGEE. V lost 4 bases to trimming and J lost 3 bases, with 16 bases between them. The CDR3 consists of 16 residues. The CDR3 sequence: CASSPDGGGANEKLFF. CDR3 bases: TGTGCCAGCAGCCCGGATGGCGGGGGAGCTAATGAAAAACTGTTTTTT.

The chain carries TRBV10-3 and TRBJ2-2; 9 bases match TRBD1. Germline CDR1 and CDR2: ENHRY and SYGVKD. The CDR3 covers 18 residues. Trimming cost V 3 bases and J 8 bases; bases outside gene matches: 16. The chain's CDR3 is CAISEIINPGQGSGELFF. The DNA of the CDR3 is TGTGCCATCAGTGAAATTATAAATCCGGGACAGGGATCAGGGGAGCTGTTTTTT.

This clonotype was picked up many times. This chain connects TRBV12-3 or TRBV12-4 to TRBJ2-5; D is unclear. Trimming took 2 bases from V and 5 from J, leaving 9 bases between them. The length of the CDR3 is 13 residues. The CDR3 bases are TGTGCCAGCAGTTTACAGGTTCGGGAGACCCAGTACTTC. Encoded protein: CASSLQVRETQYF.

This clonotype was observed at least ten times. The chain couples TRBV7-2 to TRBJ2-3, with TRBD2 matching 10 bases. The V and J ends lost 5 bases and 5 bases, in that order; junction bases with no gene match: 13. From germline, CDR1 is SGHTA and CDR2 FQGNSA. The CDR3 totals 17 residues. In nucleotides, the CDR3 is TGTGCCAGCAGCCACCCACTCAGCGGGGGGGCTGAAGATACGCAGTATTTT. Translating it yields CASSHPLSGGAEDTQYF.

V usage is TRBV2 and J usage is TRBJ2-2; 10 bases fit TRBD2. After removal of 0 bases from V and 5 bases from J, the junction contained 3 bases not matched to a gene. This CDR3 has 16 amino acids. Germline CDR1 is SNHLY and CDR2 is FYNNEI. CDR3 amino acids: CASSEALAGNTGELFF. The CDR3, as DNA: TGTGCCAGCAGTGAAGCACTAGCGGGGAATACCGGGGAGCTGTTTTTT. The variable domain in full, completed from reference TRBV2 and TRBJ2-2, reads EPEVTQTPSHQVTQMGQEVILRCVPISNHLYFYWYRQILGQKVEFLVSFYNNEISEKSEIFDDQFSVERPDGSNFTLKIRSTKLEDSAMYFCASSEALAGNTGELFFGEGSRLTVL.

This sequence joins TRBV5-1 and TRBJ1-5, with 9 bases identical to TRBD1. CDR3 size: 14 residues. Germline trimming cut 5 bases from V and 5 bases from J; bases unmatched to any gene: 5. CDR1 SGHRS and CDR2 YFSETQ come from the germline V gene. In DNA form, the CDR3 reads TGCGCCAGCAGAAGGGACAGGGAGGATCAGCCCCAGCATTTT. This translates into CASRRDREDQPQHF. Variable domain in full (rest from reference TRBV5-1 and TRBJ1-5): KAGVTQTPRYLIKTRGQQVTLSCSPISGHRSVSWYQQTPGQGLQFLFEYFSETQRNKGNFPGRFSGRQFSNSRSEMNVSTLELGDSALYLCASRRDREDQPQHFGDGTRLSIL.